This T cell receptor (beta chain) was captured by sequencing in a study of blood T cell repertoires in COVID-19. Looked up from germline, CDR1 is MDHEN and CDR2 is SYDVKM. The CDR3 has 17 residues. V lost 5 bases, J lost 3 bases, and 16 bases stayed unmatched. The repertoire was sequenced with immunoSEQ multiplex PCR; TCRdb's copy has only in-frame clones and lacks some. Of about 430,000 clones detected, approximately 90% appear once; the ten largest clones hold 1.1%. Individuals drawn from approximately 26 US areas were about 18 to 95 years old. The material sequenced was PBMCs or T cells enriched from blood (not recorded which). This sequence originates from a young man who had recovered from COVID-19. The chain employs TRBV28 and TRBJ2-7, with 7 bases aligning to TRBD1. CDR3 loop: CASSLKNGTALDYEQYF. CDR3 DNA sequence: TGTGCCAGCAGTCTCAAGAACGGGACAGCCCTAGACTACGAGCAGTACTTC.